This T cell receptor (beta chain) was sequenced in a study of blood T cell repertoires in COVID-19. Whole-study context: COVID-19 samples from acute and convalescent phases originated in the United States, Italy and Spain.

This CDR3 has 15 amino acids. With 6 bases clipped from V and 4 bases from J, the junction kept 10 bases outside the gene matches. Germline CDR1 reads MNHNY; CDR2 reads SVGAGI (reference sequence). The method was immunoSEQ multiplex PCR; TCRdb's version includes in-frame clones alone and lacks a portion of them. The sample yields roughly 100,000 clones, approximately 90% seen once. This clonotype was sampled from a human donor with active COVID-19. The donor label of this sample is uncertain. The V gene is TRBV6-6, the J gene TRBJ2-7; 9 bases map to TRBD1. Source material: peripheral blood. The CDR3 DNA sequence: TGTGCCAGCAGGCCACAGGGGGCGCGGGAATACGAGCAGTACTTC. Its protein is CASRPQGAREYEQYF.